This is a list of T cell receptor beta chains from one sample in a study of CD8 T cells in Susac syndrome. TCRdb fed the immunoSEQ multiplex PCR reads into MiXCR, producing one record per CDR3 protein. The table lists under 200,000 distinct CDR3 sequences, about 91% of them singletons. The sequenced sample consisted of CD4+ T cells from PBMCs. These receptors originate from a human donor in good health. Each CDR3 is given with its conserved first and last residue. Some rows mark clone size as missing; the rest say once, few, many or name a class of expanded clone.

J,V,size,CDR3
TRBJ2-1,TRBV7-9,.,CASSFRRGGDNEQFF
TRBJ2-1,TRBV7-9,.,CASSSPSGRWSYNEQFF
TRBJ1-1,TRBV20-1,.,CSARDPGGDTEAFF
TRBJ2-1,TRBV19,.,CASSIMGGGYEQFF
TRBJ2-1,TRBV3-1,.,CASSLISGRNEQFF
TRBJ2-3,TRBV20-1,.,CSARALAPSTDTQYF
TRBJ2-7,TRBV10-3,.,CAISRQSYEQYF
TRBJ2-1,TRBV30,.,CAWDRDSYNEQFF
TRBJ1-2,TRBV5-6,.,CASSLRGITNYGYTF
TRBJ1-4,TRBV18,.,CASSRTTNEKLFF
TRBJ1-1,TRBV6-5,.,CASSYLNNRGTEAFF
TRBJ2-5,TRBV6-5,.,CASSYDGSRETQYF
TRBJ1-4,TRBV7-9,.,CASSDRAPNEKLFF
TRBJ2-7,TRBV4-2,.,CASSHQGLAGNYEQYF
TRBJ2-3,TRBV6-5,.,CASSGKADTQYF
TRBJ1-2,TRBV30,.,CAWSTSYGYTF
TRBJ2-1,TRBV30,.,CAWSYPNEQFF
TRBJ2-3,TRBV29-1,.,CSVVRTGAATDTQYF
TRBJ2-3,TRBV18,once,CASKDSVRDTQYF
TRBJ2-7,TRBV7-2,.,CASSRGTSPYEQYF
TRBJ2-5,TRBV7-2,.,CASSLGGLAGAKETQYF
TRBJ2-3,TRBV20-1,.,CSAQLGSDTQYF
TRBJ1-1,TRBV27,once,CASSLKPRGVTEAFF
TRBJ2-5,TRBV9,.,CASSSGQGPPETQYF
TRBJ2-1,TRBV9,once,CAWGEPSSYNEQFF
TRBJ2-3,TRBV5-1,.,CASSPGLVGTDTQYF
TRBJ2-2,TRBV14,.,CASSPGLADYTGELFF
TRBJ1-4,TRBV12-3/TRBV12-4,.,CASRRTASPNEKLFF
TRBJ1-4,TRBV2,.,CASSEVGGAGGKLFF
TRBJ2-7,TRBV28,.,CASTPPSRSYEQYF
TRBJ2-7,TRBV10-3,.,CAISEGQGHSYEQYF
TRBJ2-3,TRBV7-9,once,CASSMTGAYSTDTQYF
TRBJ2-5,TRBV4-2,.,CASSQETHPEWTQYF
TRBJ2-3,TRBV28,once,CASSQRGDTQYF
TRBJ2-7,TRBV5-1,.,CASSLVTGGTYEQYF
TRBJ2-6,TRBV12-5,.,CASGPLSGANVLTF
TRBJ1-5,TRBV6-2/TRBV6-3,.,CASKPLGNNQPQHF
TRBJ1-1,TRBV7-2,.,CASSLKTEAFF
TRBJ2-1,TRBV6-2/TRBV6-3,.,CAISGGENEQFF
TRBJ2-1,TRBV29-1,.,CSVIHPSSYNEQFF
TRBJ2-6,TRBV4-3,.,CASSQDYRGSGANVLTF
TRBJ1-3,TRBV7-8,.,CASSLARRAEGNTIYF
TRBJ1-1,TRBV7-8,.,CASSLEATLNTEAFF
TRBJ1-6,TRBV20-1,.,CSASQGIIPLHF
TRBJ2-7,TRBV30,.,CAWSVKNGAYEQYF
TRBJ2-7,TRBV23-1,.,CASSQSDGGSYEQYF
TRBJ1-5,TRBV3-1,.,CASSPQRGQPQHF
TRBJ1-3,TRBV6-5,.,CASSWDSRRRSGNTIYF
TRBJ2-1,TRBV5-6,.,CASTHTSGRAYPYNEQFF
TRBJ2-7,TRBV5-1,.,CASSLPAGQGNKQYF
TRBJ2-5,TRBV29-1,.,CSVDKEETQYF
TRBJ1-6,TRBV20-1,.,CSARGRGSYNSPLHF
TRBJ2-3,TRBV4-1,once,CASSPRAGFSTDTQYF
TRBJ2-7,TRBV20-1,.,CSAHPGTASYEQYF
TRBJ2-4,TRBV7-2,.,CASSPVMKNIQYF
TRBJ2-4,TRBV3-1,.,CASSPDPKNIQYF
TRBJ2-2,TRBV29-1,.,CSVTQGADGELFF
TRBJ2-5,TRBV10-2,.,CASSDVGQETQYF